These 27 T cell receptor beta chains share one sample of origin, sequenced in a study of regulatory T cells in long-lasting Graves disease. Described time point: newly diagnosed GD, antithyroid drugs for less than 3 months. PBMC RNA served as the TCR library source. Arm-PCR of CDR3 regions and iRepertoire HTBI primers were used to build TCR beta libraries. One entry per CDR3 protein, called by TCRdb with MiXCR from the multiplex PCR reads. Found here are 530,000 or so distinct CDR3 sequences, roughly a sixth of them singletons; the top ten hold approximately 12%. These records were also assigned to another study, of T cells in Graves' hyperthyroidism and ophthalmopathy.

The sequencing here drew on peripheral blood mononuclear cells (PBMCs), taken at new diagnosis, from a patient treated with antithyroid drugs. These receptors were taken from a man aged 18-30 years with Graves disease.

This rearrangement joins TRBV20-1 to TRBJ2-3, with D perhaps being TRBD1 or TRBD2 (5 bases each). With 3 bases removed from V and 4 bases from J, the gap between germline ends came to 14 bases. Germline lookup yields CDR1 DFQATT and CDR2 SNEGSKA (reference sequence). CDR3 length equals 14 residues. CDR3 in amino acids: CSARGVALADTQYF. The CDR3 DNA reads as TGCAGTGCTAGGGGGGTAGCCTTGGCAGATACGCAGTATTTT.

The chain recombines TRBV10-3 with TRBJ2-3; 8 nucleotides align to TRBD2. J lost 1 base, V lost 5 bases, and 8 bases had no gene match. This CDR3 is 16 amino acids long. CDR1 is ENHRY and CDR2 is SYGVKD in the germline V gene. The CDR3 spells CAISPPRGAGTDTQYF. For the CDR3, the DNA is TGTGCCATCAGTCCACCGCGGGGGGCTGGCACAGATACGCAGTATTTT.

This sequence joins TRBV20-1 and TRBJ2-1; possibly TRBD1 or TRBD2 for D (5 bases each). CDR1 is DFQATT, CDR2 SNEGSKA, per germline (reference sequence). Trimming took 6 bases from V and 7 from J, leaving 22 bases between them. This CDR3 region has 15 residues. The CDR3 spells CSAGDVEVGSNEQFF. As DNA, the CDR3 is TGCAGTGCAGGGGACGTGGAGGTGGGGTCGAATGAGCAGTTCTTC.

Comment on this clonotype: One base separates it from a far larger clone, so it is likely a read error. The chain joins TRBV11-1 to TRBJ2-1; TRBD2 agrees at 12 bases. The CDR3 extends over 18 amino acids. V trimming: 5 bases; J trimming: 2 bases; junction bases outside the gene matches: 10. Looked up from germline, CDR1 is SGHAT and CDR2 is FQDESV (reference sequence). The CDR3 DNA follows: TGTGCCAGCAGCCCTGGACTAGCGGGAAGGGTGGCCTACAATGAGCAGTTCTTC. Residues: CASSPGLAGRVAYNEQFF.

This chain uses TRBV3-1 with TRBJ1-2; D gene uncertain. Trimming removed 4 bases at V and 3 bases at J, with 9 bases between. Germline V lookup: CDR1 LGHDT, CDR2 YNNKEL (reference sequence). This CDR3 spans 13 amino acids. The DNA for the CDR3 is TGTGCCAGCAGCCCTCCGGGGTACTATGGCTACACCTTC. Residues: CASSPPGYYGYTF.

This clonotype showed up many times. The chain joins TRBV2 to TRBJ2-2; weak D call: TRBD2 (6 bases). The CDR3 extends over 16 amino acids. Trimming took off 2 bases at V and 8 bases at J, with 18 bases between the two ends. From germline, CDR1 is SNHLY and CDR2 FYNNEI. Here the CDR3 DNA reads TGTGCCAGCAGTGAAACCCCGGAGGGCCGCTTGGGGGAGCTGTTTTTT. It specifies CASSETPEGRLGELFF.

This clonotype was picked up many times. CDR3 coding DNA: TGTGCCAGCAGACGACTAGCGGGAGTAGGAGATACGCAGTATTTT. It translates to CASRRLAGVGDTQYF. V usage is TRBV6-2 or TRBV6-3 and J usage is TRBJ2-3; 12 bases align to TRBD2. CDR1 is MNHEY, CDR2 SVGEGT, per germline. The CDR3 covers 15 residues. V lost 6 bases and J lost 5; bases outside the gene matches: 6.

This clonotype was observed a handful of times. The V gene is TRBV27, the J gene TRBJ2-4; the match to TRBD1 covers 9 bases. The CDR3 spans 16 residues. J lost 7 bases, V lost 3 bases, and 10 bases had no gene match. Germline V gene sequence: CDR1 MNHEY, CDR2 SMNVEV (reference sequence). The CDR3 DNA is TGTGCCAGCAGTTTCCGACCGGGACAGGGACTTAACATTCAGTACTTC. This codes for CASSFRPGQGLNIQYF.

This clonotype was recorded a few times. The CDR3: CASSPTGHLSNTEAFF. The CDR3 DNA follows: TGTGCCAGCTCACCCACAGGCCATCTTTCTAACACTGAAGCTTTCTTT. The chain uses TRBV18 and TRBJ1-1; a possible D gene is TRBD1 (5 bases). From germline, CDR1 is KGHSH and CDR2 LQKENI. With 3 bases removed from V and 2 bases from J, the gap between germline ends came to 16 bases. The CDR3 sequence is 16 residues long.

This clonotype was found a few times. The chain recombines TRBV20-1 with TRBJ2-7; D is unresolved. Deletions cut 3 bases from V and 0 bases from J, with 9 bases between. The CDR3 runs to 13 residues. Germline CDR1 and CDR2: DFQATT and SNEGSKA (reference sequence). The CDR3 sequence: CSASYLSSYEQYF. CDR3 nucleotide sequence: TGCAGTGCTAGCTACCTGAGCTCCTACGAGCAGTACTTC.

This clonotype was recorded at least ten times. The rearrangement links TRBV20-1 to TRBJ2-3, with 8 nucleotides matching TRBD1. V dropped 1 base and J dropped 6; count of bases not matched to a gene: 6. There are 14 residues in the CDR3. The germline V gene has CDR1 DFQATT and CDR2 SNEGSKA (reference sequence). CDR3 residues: CSARVSGGLDTQYF. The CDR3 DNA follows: TGCAGTGCTAGAGTCTCAGGGGGCTTGGATACGCAGTATTTT.

The CDR3 is CASSMKASRMVEQFF. Written as DNA, the CDR3 is TGTGCCAGTAGTATGAAGGCCAGCCGCATGGTTGAGCAGTTCTTC. The chain is built from TRBV19 and TRBJ2-1, with D uncertain. The germline V and J ends were trimmed by 3 bases and 9 bases, with 18 bases remaining between them. The CDR3 is 15 amino acids. Germline loops: CDR1 LNHDA, CDR2 SQIVND (reference sequence).

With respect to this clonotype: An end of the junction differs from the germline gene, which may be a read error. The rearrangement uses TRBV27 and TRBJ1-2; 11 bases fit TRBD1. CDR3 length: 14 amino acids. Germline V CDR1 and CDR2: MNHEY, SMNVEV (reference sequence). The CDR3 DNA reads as TGTGCCAGCAGTTCGGACAGGGGGCGGGAAGGCTGCACCTTC. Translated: CASSSDRGREGCTF.

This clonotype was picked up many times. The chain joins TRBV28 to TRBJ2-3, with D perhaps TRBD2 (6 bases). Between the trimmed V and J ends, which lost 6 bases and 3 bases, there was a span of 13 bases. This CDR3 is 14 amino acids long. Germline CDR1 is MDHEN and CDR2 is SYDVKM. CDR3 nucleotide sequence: TGTGCCAGCAGACCGGAGGGAGAGACAGATACGCAGTATTTT. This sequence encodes CASRPEGETDTQYF.

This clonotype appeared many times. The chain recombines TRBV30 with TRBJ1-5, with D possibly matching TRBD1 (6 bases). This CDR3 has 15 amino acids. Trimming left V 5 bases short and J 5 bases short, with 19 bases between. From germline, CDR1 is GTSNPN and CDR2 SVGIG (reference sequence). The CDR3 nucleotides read TGTGCCTGGGCTAAAACAGGGAACTTCGATCAGCCCCAGCATTTT. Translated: CAWAKTGNFDQPQHF.

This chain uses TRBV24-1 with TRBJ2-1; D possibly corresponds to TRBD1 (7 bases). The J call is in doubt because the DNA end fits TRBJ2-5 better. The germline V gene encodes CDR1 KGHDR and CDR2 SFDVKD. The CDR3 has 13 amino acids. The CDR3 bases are TGTGCCACCAGCCAGGGGGGACAAGAGACCCAGTACTTC. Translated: CATSQGGQETQYF.

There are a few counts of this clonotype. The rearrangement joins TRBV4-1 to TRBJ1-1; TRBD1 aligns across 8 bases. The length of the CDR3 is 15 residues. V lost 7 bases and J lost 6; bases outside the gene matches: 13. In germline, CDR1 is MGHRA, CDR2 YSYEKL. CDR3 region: CASKPGQAGRAEAFF. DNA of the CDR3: TGCGCCAGCAAACCGGGACAGGCAGGAAGGGCTGAAGCTTTCTTT.

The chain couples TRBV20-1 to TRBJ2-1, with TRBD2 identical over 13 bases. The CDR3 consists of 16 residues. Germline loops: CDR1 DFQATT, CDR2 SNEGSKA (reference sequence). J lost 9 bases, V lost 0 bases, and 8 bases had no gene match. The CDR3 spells CSARDGTSGRATEQFF. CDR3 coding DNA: TGCAGTGCTAGAGATGGAACTAGCGGGAGGGCCACTGAGCAGTTCTTC.

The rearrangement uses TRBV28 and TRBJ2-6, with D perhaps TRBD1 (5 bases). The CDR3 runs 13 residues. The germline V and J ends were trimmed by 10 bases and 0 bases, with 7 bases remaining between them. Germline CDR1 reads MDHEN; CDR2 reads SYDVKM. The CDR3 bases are TGTGCCATCAGGGACTCTGGGGCCAACGTCCTGACTTTC. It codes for CAIRDSGANVLTF.

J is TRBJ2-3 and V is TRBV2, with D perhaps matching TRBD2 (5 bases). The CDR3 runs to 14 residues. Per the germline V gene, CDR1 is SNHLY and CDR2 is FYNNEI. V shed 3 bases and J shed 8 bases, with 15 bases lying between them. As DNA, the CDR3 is TGTGCCAGCAGTGACGGTCGCGGGCAAGGTACGCAGTATTTT. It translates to CASSDGRGQGTQYF.

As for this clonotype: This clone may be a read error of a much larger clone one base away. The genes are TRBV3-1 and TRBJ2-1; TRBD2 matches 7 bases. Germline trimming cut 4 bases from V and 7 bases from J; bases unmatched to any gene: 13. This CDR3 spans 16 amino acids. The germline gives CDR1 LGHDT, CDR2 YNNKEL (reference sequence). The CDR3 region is CASSPYSSGTSNEQFF. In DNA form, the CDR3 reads TGTGCCAGCAGCCCTTACTCTAGCGGTACCAGTAATGAGCAGTTCTTC.

CDR3 sequence: CASSVEAHRVSSPSYNEQFF. DNA for the CDR3: TGTGCCAGCAGCGTAGAGGCGCACAGGGTGAGCTCGCCATCCTACAATGAGCAGTTCTTC. The chain uses TRBV9 and TRBJ2-1, with TRBD1 as a possible D gene (6 bases). This CDR3 has 20 amino acids. Germline CDR1 and CDR2: SGDLS and YYNGEE. The germline V and J ends were trimmed by 0 bases and 1 base, with 23 bases remaining between them. The whole variable domain, remainder taken from reference TRBV9 and TRBJ2-1, is DSGVTQTPKHLITATGQRVTLRCSPRSGDLSVYWYQQSLDQGLQFLIQYYNGEERAKGNILERFSAQQFPDLHSELNLSSLELGDSALYFCASSVEAHRVSSPSYNEQFFGPGTRLTVL.

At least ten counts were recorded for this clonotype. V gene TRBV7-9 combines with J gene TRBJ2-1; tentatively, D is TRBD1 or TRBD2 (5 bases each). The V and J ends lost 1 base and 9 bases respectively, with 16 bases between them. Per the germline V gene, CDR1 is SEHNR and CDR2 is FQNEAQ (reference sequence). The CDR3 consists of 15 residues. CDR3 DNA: TGTGCCAGCAGCTTAGGGACCGGGACGATGAGTGAGCAGTTCTTC. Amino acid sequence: CASSLGTGTMSEQFF.

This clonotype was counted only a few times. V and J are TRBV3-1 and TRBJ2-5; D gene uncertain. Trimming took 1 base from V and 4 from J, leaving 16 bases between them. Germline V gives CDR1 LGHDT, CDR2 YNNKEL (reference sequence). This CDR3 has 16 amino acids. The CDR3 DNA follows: TGTGCCAGCAGCCAAGGTGGATCGAACCGAGGAGAGACCCAGTACTTC. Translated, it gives CASSQGGSNRGETQYF.

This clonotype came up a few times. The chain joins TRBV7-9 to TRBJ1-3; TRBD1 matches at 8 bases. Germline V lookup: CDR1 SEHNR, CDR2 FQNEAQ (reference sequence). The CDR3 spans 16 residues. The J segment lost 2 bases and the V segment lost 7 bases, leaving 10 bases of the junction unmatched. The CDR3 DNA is TGTGCCAGCACCAACAGGGGGTCGGTGGCTGGAAACACCATATATTTT. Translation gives CASTNRGSVAGNTIYF.

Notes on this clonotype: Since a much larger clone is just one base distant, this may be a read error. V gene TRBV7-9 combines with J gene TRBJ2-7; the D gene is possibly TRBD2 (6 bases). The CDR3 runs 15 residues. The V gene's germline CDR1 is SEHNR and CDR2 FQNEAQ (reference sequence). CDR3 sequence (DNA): TGTGCCAGCAGCTTAACTAGCAGTATTGGGGACGATCAGTACTTC. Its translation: CASSLTSSIGDDQYF.

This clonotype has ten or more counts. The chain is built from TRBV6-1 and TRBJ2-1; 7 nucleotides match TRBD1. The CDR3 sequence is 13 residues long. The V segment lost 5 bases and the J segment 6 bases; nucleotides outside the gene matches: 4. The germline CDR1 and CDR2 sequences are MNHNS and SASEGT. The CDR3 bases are TGTGCCAGCAGTACTTACAGGGGCAATGAGCAGTTCTTC. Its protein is CASSTYRGNEQFF.